This T cell receptor (beta chain) came from a study of T cells in Graves' hyperthyroidism and ophthalmopathy. Study-level background: The authors collected peripheral blood at initial diagnosis, before any treatment.

This clonotype was counted at least ten times. What it recognizes is unknown. Looked up from germline, CDR1 is SGHKS and CDR2 is YYEKEE (reference sequence). The length of the CDR3 is 14 residues. Trimming stripped 4 bases from V and 0 bases from J, with 11 bases between. Study-wide results and caveats: Separation of ophthalmopathy from stable hyperthyroidism was achieved by a 13 V-J model. Most thyroid clonotypes expanded above 0.001 appeared in blood too. Model-based prediction identified ophthalmopathy a median around 6.5 months prior to its onset.

Amplified TCR beta CDR3 regions came from RNA transcripts. The HTBI set primed first-round TCR CDR3 RT-PCR. TCRdb passed the multiplex PCR reads through MiXCR, listing each CDR3 protein once. Of a few hundred thousand distinct CDR3 sequences detected, roughly 13% appear once; the ten largest clones hold roughly 35%. Sequenced material: blood. The clonotype originates from a woman aged 40-49 years with Graves' ophthalmopathy. The chain has TRBV5-5 and TRBJ2-7; D gene ambiguous. The DNA of the CDR3 is TGTGCCAGCAGCCAAGAGTCCTACTCCTACGAGCAGTACTTC. Amino acid sequence: CASSQESYSYEQYF.